The 30 T cell receptor beta chains given below trace back to one sample, sequenced in a study of blood T cell repertoires in COVID-19. Clones were sequenced by immunoSEQ multiplex PCR, and TCRdb holds only the in-frame ones, with some missing. The sample records fewer than 200,000 clones, about 88% being singletons. The sample consisted of PBMCs or T cells enriched from blood (not recorded which). Receptor source: a woman aged 35 to 49 in a cohort exposed to, infected with or recovered from COVID-19 (not recorded which).

The gene calls are TRBV10-3 and TRBJ2-7; D call uncertain. This CDR3 is 15 amino acids long. Germline V gene sequence: CDR1 ENHRY, CDR2 SYGVKD. V lost 2 bases to trimming and J lost 7 bases, with 18 bases between them. The CDR3 DNA reads as TGTGCCATCAGTGAGGGCCGAGGTGGTCTAGGTGAGCAGTACTTC. It is translated as CAISEGRGGLGEQYF.

This clone showed up just a few times. The V and J genes are TRBV6-1 and TRBJ2-1; no clear D. The CDR3 loop spans 15 amino acids. Trimming stripped 1 base from V and 2 bases from J, with 9 bases between. Germline CDR1 is MNHNS and CDR2 is SASEGT. CDR3 nucleotide sequence: TGTGCCAGCAGTGAAGTCCAGGAAGCCTACAATGAGCAGTTCTTC. Its translation is CASSEVQEAYNEQFF.

The chain employs TRBV5-5 and TRBJ2-1; 8 bases agree with TRBD1. This CDR3 region has 15 residues. With V trimmed by 3 bases and J by 7 bases, 9 bases remained unmatched. From germline, CDR1 is SGHKS and CDR2 YYEKEE (reference sequence). DNA of the CDR3: TGTGCCAGCAGCTCCGGACAGGGCCTTGGGAATGAGCAGTTCTTC. It translates to CASSSGQGLGNEQFF. The complete variable domain, with remaining parts taken from reference TRBV5-5 and TRBJ2-1, reads DAGVTQSPTHLIKTRGQQVTLRCSPISGHKSVSWYQQVLGQGPQFIFQYYEKEERGRGNFPDRFSARQFPNYSSELNVNALLLGDSALYLCASSSGQGLGNEQFFGPGTRLTVL.

The CDR3 loop reads CATKSPSGGSYNEQFF. The CDR3, as DNA: TGTGCCACCAAGTCCCCTAGCGGGGGGTCCTACAATGAGCAGTTCTTC. The chain carries TRBV10-3 and TRBJ2-1; 11 nucleotides align to TRBD2. J was trimmed by 1 base and V by 10 bases; bases with no gene match: 9. CDR3 length: 16 residues. The germline V gene encodes CDR1 ENHRY and CDR2 SYGVKD.

The J gene is TRBJ1-2, the V gene TRBV28, with TRBD1 identical over 8 bases. From germline, CDR1 is MDHEN and CDR2 SYDVKM. The CDR3 is made up of 16 amino acids. V trimming: 3 bases; J trimming: 7 bases; junction bases outside the gene matches: 13. The CDR3 sequence: CASSFDRGYARVGYTF. The CDR3 DNA sequence: TGTGCCAGCAGTTTCGACAGGGGATACGCCCGAGTTGGCTACACCTTC.

The chain is built from TRBV29-1 and TRBJ1-1; D is unclear. The CDR3 runs to 14 residues. Looked up from germline, CDR1 is SQVTM and CDR2 is ANQGSEA. V lost 0 bases and J 4 bases, leaving 12 bases between the germline ends. The CDR3 nucleotides are TGCAGCGTTGAAGATCTGGCAGGAATCACTGAAGCTTTCTTT. This translates into CSVEDLAGITEAFF. The full variable domain, in which reference TRBV29-1 and TRBJ1-1 provide the parts outside the CDR3, is SAVISQKPSRDICQRGTSLTIQCQVDSQVTMMFWYRQQPGQSLTLIATANQGSEATYESGFVIDKFPISRPNLTFSTLTVSNMSPEDSSIYLCSVEDLAGITEAFFGQGTRLTVV.

The chain employs TRBV19 and TRBJ1-5, with 7 bases identical to TRBD1. Looked up from germline, CDR1 is LNHDA and CDR2 is SQIVND (reference sequence). J was trimmed by 1 base and V by 6 bases; bases with no gene match: 6. The CDR3 is made up of 15 amino acids. For the CDR3, the DNA is TGTGCCAGTAGAGGAGGGGGCGCGAGCAATCAGCCCCAGCATTTT. Amino acids: CASRGGGASNQPQHF.

The CDR3 DNA is TGCGCCAGCAGCTTGGGAAGCGGAAGCGGGGCTGAAGAGACCCAGTACTTC. Residues: CASSLGSGSGAEETQYF. V usage is TRBV5-1 and J usage is TRBJ2-5; 7 nucleotides line up with TRBD2. Germline V lookup: CDR1 SGHRS, CDR2 YFSETQ. V dropped 0 bases and J dropped 3; count of bases not matched to a gene: 11. This CDR3 contains 17 residues.

The chain couples TRBV6-5 to TRBJ1-1, with D possibly TRBD1 on 5 matching bases. This CDR3 has 13 residues. Germline loops: CDR1 MNHEY, CDR2 SVGAGI. The V and J ends lost 2 bases and 7 bases respectively, with 11 bases between them. CDR3 protein: CASSYNLGGEAFF. The CDR3 bases are TGTGCCAGCAGTTACAATTTGGGGGGTGAAGCTTTCTTT.

In its sample, this clone was seen once. This chain joins TRBV7-6 and TRBJ2-3; D gene unclear. This CDR3 spans 14 amino acids. Germline CDR1 and CDR2: SGHVS and FNYEAQ. Deletions cut 3 bases from V and 2 bases from J, with 9 bases between. The DNA for the CDR3 is TGTGCCAGCAGCTTCGGCGGTTACACAGATACGCAGTATTTT. Its protein is CASSFGGYTDTQYF.

In its sample, this clone was seen a few times. The chain is built from TRBV2 and TRBJ2-7; D might be TRBD1 (5 bases). CDR1 and CDR2 from the germline V gene are SNHLY and FYNNEI. With 2 bases removed from V and 5 bases from J, the gap between germline ends came to 13 bases. CDR3 size: 14 residues. The CDR3 here is CASSERQGSHEQYF. The CDR3 DNA is TGTGCCAGCAGTGAACGGCAGGGATCGCACGAGCAGTACTTC.

In regard to this clone: This same CDR3 is encoded by further DNA sequences in the sample. The genes are TRBV4-1 and TRBJ2-1, with 11 bases identical to TRBD2. The J segment lost 10 bases and the V segment lost 4 bases, leaving 3 bases of the junction unmatched. The CDR3 length is 13 residues. Germline CDR1 and CDR2: MGHRA and YSYEKL. CDR3 amino acids: CASSLRLAGEQFF. CDR3 coding DNA: TGCGCCAGCAGCCTAAGACTAGCGGGGGAGCAGTTCTTC.

The genes are TRBV2 and TRBJ1-5, with D tentatively TRBD1 (6 bases). The germline CDR1 and CDR2 sequences are SNHLY and FYNNEI. The germline V and J ends were trimmed by 6 bases and 0 bases, with 24 bases remaining between them. The CDR3 totals 19 residues. The CDR3 nucleotides read TGTGCCAGCAGGGACGGGCGGCACCGAGGGGGTTATAGCAATCAGCCCCAGCATTTT. Amino acids: CASRDGRHRGGYSNQPQHF.

The V call is TRBV27, the J call TRBJ2-7, with D unclear. Germline-derived CDR1 and CDR2 are MNHEY and SMNVEV (reference sequence). V lost 5 bases, J lost 6 bases, and 11 bases lay in between. This CDR3 region has 12 residues. The CDR3 spells CASSTITREQYF. For the CDR3, the DNA is TGTGCCAGCAGTACAATTACCCGCGAGCAGTACTTC.

The genes are TRBV19 and TRBJ2-4, with 12 positions matching TRBD2. Trimming removed 7 bases from V and 2 bases from J; junction bases left unmatched: 12. Germline CDR1 reads LNHDA; CDR2 reads SQIVND (reference sequence). This CDR3 has 18 residues. DNA for the CDR3: TGTGCCAGTACTAAGGGTCTAGCGGGAGGGAGGTCCAAAAACATTCAGTACTTC. As protein: CASTKGLAGGRSKNIQYF.

This chain joins TRBV7-8 and TRBJ1-1; D might be TRBD1 (6 bases). CDR1 is SGHVS and CDR2 is FQNEAQ in the germline V gene. V shed 5 bases and J shed 3 bases, with 10 bases lying between them. The CDR3 runs to 13 residues. CDR3 amino acids: CASSRAGDTEAFF. Written as DNA, the CDR3 is TGTGCCAGCAGCCGTGCAGGGGACACTGAAGCTTTCTTT.

The chain uses TRBV27 and TRBJ2-5; 9 nucleotides agree with TRBD2. Germline loops: CDR1 MNHEY, CDR2 SMNVEV (reference sequence). V lost 6 bases and J lost 2; bases outside the gene matches: 4. The CDR3 consists of 14 residues. The CDR3 DNA follows: TGTGCCAGCAGATTAGCGGGGGTGCAAGAGACCCAGTACTTC. Translation gives CASRLAGVQETQYF.

This chain joins TRBV19 and TRBJ1-1; no clear D gene. Germline lookup yields CDR1 LNHDA and CDR2 SQIVND (reference sequence). The CDR3 runs to 15 residues. Trimming pared 5 bases from V and 4 bases from J, leaving 17 bases between. CDR3 DNA: TGTGCCAGTAGTCACGTAAGGCAGGAGGGCACTGAAGCTTTCTTT. It translates to CASSHVRQEGTEAFF. Full variable domain (remainder filled in from reference TRBV19 and TRBJ1-1): DGGITQSPKYLFRKEGQNVTLSCEQNLNHDAMYWYRQDPGQGLRLIYYSQIVNDFQKGDIAEGYSVSREKKESFPLTVTSAQKNPTAFYLCASSHVRQEGTEAFFGQGTRLTVV.

This rearrangement joins TRBV27 to TRBJ2-4; D uncertain. The germline CDR1 and CDR2 sequences are MNHEY and SMNVEV (reference sequence). V shed 5 bases and J shed 0 bases, with 11 bases lying between them. The CDR3 spans 15 residues. The CDR3 nucleotides read TGTGCCAGCAGTCCCCGACTGCTAGCCAAAAACATTCAGTACTTC. This encodes CASSPRLLAKNIQYF.

This clone has more than one count but fewer than ten. The chain uses TRBV9 and TRBJ2-7; a weak D match, TRBD1 (6 bases). There are 13 residues in the CDR3. Germline assignment: CDR1 SGDLS and CDR2 YYNGEE. V was clipped by 0 bases and J by 6 bases, with 10 bases between them. This CDR3 is CASSVEGVTEQYF. The CDR3 DNA is TGTGCCAGCAGCGTAGAGGGGGTAACCGAGCAGTACTTC. The variable domain in full, with the rest retrieved from reference TRBV9 and TRBJ2-7, is DSGVTQTPKHLITATGQRVTLRCSPRSGDLSVYWYQQSLDQGLQFLIQYYNGEERAKGNILERFSAQQFPDLHSELNLSSLELGDSALYFCASSVEGVTEQYFGPGTRLTVT.

The rearrangement uses TRBV7-9 and TRBJ1-1, with a weak D call TRBD1 (5 bases). Germline loops: CDR1 SEHNR, CDR2 FQNEAQ (reference sequence). The CDR3 contains 12 residues. Trimming stripped 5 bases from V and 5 bases from J, with 9 bases between. The CDR3 nucleotides are TGTGCCAGCAGCCGGGAGGGGACTGAAGCTTTCTTT. The encoded protein is CASSREGTEAFF.

This clone occurred a few times. The chain has TRBV28 and TRBJ1-4; no clear D. V dropped 2 bases and J dropped 8 bases, with 12 bases sitting between them. The germline V gene encodes CDR1 MDHEN and CDR2 SYDVKM. This CDR3 region has 14 residues. The CDR3 nucleotides are TGTGCCAGCAGTTTAGATGGGCGACGGGAAAAACTGTTTTTT. Residues: CASSLDGRREKLFF.

The chain has TRBV6-5 and TRBJ2-1; no clear D. V was cut by 7 bases and J by 4 bases, with 11 bases left in between. The CDR3 length is 13 residues. In germline, CDR1 is MNHEY, CDR2 SVGAGI. The CDR3 sequence is CASIGTVYNEQFF. The CDR3 DNA reads as TGTGCCAGCATCGGAACAGTTTACAATGAGCAGTTCTTC.

The chain links TRBV5-1 to TRBJ2-7; 9 bases map to TRBD1. The CDR3 consists of 16 residues. Per the germline V gene, CDR1 is SGHRS and CDR2 is YFSETQ. J was trimmed by 5 bases and V by 0 bases; bases with no gene match: 9. This chain's CDR3 is CASSLAGDRALHEQYF. The CDR3 DNA reads TGCGCCAGCAGCTTGGCCGGGGACAGGGCACTCCACGAGCAGTACTTC.

The chain joins TRBV5-6 to TRBJ1-6; D ambiguous. V dropped 0 bases and J dropped 4 bases, with 11 bases sitting between them. The CDR3 has 16 residues. Germline-derived CDR1 and CDR2 are SGHDT and YYEEEE. The DNA for the CDR3 is TGTGCCAGCAGCTTGGGGCGGGTCGGATATAATTCACCCCTCCACTTT. This gives the protein CASSLGRVGYNSPLHF. The full variable domain, its missing parts supplied by reference TRBV5-6 and TRBJ1-6, is DAGVTQSPTHLIKTRGQQVTLRCSPKSGHDTVSWYQQALGQGPQFIFQYYEEEERQRGNFPDRFSGHQFPNYSSELNVNALLLGDSALYLCASSLGRVGYNSPLHFGNGTRLTVT.

The rearrangement links TRBV9 to TRBJ1-1; D is unclear. This CDR3 has 14 amino acids. V was pared by 2 bases and J by 2 bases, with 10 bases between. Germline V gene data show CDR1 as SGDLS and CDR2 as YYNGEE. The CDR3 nucleotides are TGTGCCAGCAGCGTTATAAGAGAAAACACTGAAGCTTTCTTT. It translates to CASSVIRENTEAFF.

The V call is TRBV7-9, the J call TRBJ2-5; tentative D call: TRBD2 (6 bases). The length of the CDR3 is 15 residues. Germline CDR1 is SEHNR and CDR2 is FQNEAQ (reference sequence). V was pared by 1 base and J by 5 bases, with 14 bases between. In nucleotides, the CDR3 is TGTGCCAGCAGCTTAGTGGGACGGGGGATTGAGACCCAGTACTTC. This translates into CASSLVGRGIETQYF. The full variable domain, in which reference TRBV7-9 and TRBJ2-5 provide the parts outside the CDR3, is DTGVSQNPRHKITKRGQNVTFRCDPISEHNRLYWYRQTLGQGPEFLTYFQNEAQLEKSRLLSDRFSAERPKGSFSTLEIQRTEQGDSAMYLCASSLVGRGIETQYFGPGTRLLVL.

The chain recombines TRBV19 with TRBJ1-5, with TRBD1 as a possible D gene (5 bases). This CDR3 contains 16 residues. V lost 2 bases and J 3 bases, leaving 14 bases between the germline ends. Per germline, CDR1 LNHDA and CDR2 SQIVND (reference sequence). The CDR3 reads CASSISPRQNNQPQHF. CDR3 in DNA: TGTGCCAGTAGTATATCCCCTCGACAGAACAATCAGCCCCAGCATTTT.

This chain uses TRBV6-2 or TRBV6-3 with TRBJ2-7; D unclear. Germline V gene sequence: CDR1 MNHEY, CDR2 SVGEGT. CDR3 length: 13 residues. Trimming shortened V by 6 bases and J by 5 bases, and 14 bases separated the two germline ends. The DNA of the CDR3 is TGTGCCAGCAGCCCCGCTGAGGCCCACGAGCAGTACTTC. This gives the protein CASSPAEAHEQYF.

V is TRBV19 and J is TRBJ2-1, with 8 bases that match TRBD1. Germline CDR1 is LNHDA and CDR2 is SQIVND (reference sequence). V dropped 7 bases and J dropped 0; count of bases not matched to a gene: 14. The CDR3 runs to 18 residues. The CDR3 sequence is CASKFRGTGNPSYNEQFF. The CDR3 DNA follows: TGTGCCAGTAAATTTAGGGGGACAGGCAACCCCTCCTACAATGAGCAGTTCTTC.